The TCR beta chain described here comes from a study of cytomegalovirus exposure and HLA in healthy donors. Germline assignment: CDR1 KGHSH and CDR2 LQKENI. The CDR3 sequence is 16 residues long. The ends were cut back, 4 bases at V and 1 base at J, with 16 bases in the middle. PCR primers comprised 60 Vbeta and 13 Jbeta primers. The assay was immunoSEQ multiplex PCR, and TCRdb's table has in-frame clones only and misses some. The table records roughly 100,000 clones, more than 60% of them present only once. The TCR comes from a man aged 25-40 years in good health and CMV-seronegative. Sample: PBMCs. This chain joins TRBV18 and TRBJ1-1; a weak D match, TRBD1 (6 bases). CDR3 protein: CASSQSMTGRNTEAFF. CDR3 nucleotides: TGTGCCAGCTCACAATCTATGACAGGCAGGAACACTGAAGCTTTCTTT.